These 28 T cell receptor beta chains share one sample of origin, sequenced in a study of blood T cell repertoires in COVID-19 (dated by TCRdb to about 2020). Receptor libraries were prepared by the immunoSEQ multiplex PCR assay. The clones in this table, taken by TCRdb from immuneACCESS, are in-frame only. Not every clone is retained; where verified, under half of the shortfall comes from an unresolved V gene, and the cause of the rest is unknown. The sample table holds around 50,000 clones, of which 85% to 90% were seen once. Over 1.2% of the sample comes from the top ten. The sequenced sample consisted of peripheral blood. Every receptor here comes from a man aged 55 to 69 with acute or convalescent COVID-19.

V gene TRBV5-1 combines with J gene TRBJ1-5, with a possible D match to TRBD1 (5 bases). Germline values: CDR1 SGHRS, CDR2 YFSETQ. V lost 0 bases, J lost 3 bases, and 7 bases lay in between. The CDR3 is made up of 14 amino acids. The CDR3 loop is CASSLGQNNQPQHF. The CDR3, as DNA: TGCGCCAGCAGCTTGGGACAGAACAATCAGCCCCAGCATTTT.

The genes are TRBV18 and TRBJ2-3; no definite D call. Germline V lookup: CDR1 KGHSH, CDR2 LQKENI. Trimming stripped 3 bases from V and 1 base from J, with 11 bases between. The CDR3 extends over 15 amino acids. The CDR3: CASSPRSFGTDTQYF. The DNA of the CDR3 is TGTGCCAGCTCACCTAGGAGCTTTGGCACAGATACGCAGTATTTT.

The chain recombines TRBV11-2 with TRBJ1-2; D unresolved. CDR1 SGHAT and CDR2 FQNNGV come from the germline V gene. The CDR3 consists of 14 residues. V was trimmed by 0 bases and J by 4 bases, leaving 9 bases between them. This CDR3 reads CASSLEVGLYGYTF. The CDR3 coding sequence is TGTGCCAGCAGCTTAGAAGTCGGTCTCTATGGCTACACCTTC.

The V and J genes are TRBV5-1 and TRBJ2-1, with TRBD2 as a possible D gene (6 bases). The CDR3 is 14 residues long. Germline V CDR1 and CDR2: SGHRS, YFSETQ. V lost 2 bases and J lost 4, with 10 bases in between. CDR3 sequence reads: CASSFLSGYNEQFF. The CDR3 bases are TGCGCCAGCAGCTTCTTGAGCGGGTACAATGAGCAGTTCTTC.

V is TRBV28 and J is TRBJ1-5; D may be TRBD1 (6 bases). V was pared by 4 bases and J by 6 bases, with 13 bases between. CDR3 length: 14 amino acids. The V gene's germline CDR1 is MDHEN and CDR2 SYDVKM. As DNA, the CDR3 is TGTGCCAGCAGTTCACAGGGAATGGGTCAGCCCCAGCATTTT. Translated: CASSSQGMGQPQHF.

V is TRBV5-1 and J is TRBJ2-1; 9 bases are shared with TRBD2. This CDR3 contains 15 residues. Germline V gene lookup returns CDR1 SGHRS and CDR2 YFSETQ. The V gene end was trimmed by 1 base and the J gene end by 6 bases; junction bases not matched to a gene: 5. Here the CDR3 reads CASSLHSGSSNEQFF. The CDR3 DNA is TGCGCCAGCAGCTTGCATAGCGGGAGCAGCAATGAGCAGTTCTTC.

J is TRBJ1-5 and V is TRBV19; 7 positions match TRBD1. This CDR3 is 16 amino acids long. The germline V gene encodes CDR1 LNHDA and CDR2 SQIVND (reference sequence). The V segment lost 8 bases and the J segment 6 bases; nucleotides outside the gene matches: 16. Here the CDR3 DNA reads TGTGCCAGTGGCCGGGAAGGGGGCAAAGCATTTCAGCCCCAGCATTTT. This gives the protein CASGREGGKAFQPQHF. The whole variable domain, remainder taken from reference TRBV19 and TRBJ1-5, is DGGITQSPKYLFRKEGQNVTLSCEQNLNHDAMYWYRQDPGQGLRLIYYSQIVNDFQKGDIAEGYSVSREKKESFPLTVTSAQKNPTAFYLCASGREGGKAFQPQHFGDGTRLSIL.

The chain links TRBV28 to TRBJ1-2; 7 nucleotides match TRBD1. V trimming: 6 bases; J trimming: 4 bases; junction bases outside the gene matches: 5. This CDR3 has 13 amino acids. CDR1 is MDHEN, CDR2 SYDVKM, per germline. The CDR3 is CASSEGQSYGYTF. CDR3 nucleotide sequence: TGTGCCAGCAGCGAGGGACAGAGCTATGGCTACACCTTC.

The V gene is TRBV6-6, the J gene TRBJ2-7; the D is unclear. The CDR3 contains 13 residues. V was pared by 5 bases and J by 7 bases, with 15 bases between. Germline V gene sequence: CDR1 MNHNY, CDR2 SVGAGI (reference sequence). The CDR3 loop is CASSTQVPNEQYF. CDR3 DNA sequence: TGTGCCAGCAGTACCCAAGTCCCTAATGAGCAGTACTTC.

As to this clone: This specimen includes other DNA sequences encoding the same CDR3. The chain carries TRBV7-8 and TRBJ2-3; 7 positions agree with TRBD1. The CDR3 has 16 amino acids. Losses at the gene ends were 1 base for V and 0 bases for J; bases not matched to a gene: 4. Germline CDR1 reads SGHVS; CDR2 reads FQNEAQ. CDR3 region: CASSLVTGASTDTQYF. The CDR3 region has the DNA TGTGCCAGCAGCTTAGTTACAGGGGCTAGCACAGATACGCAGTATTTT.

The chain uses TRBV28 and TRBJ2-1, with 7 bases lining up with TRBD2. This CDR3 contains 17 residues. J was trimmed by 7 bases and V by 5 bases; bases with no gene match: 17. The germline V gene encodes CDR1 MDHEN and CDR2 SYDVKM. CDR3 bases: TGTGCCAGCAGTCCCTTATTCTTAACGGGAGGTCAAAATGAGCAGTTCTTC. Translating gives CASSPLFLTGGQNEQFF.

The V and J genes are TRBV6-5 and TRBJ2-7; a possible D gene is TRBD2 (6 bases). V was clipped by 7 bases and J by 1 base, with 14 bases between them. The CDR3 loop spans 14 amino acids. The V gene's germline CDR1 is MNHEY and CDR2 SVGAGI. CDR3 nucleotide sequence: TGTGCCAGCACCTCCCCCGGGAGTTCCTACGAGCAGTACTTC. It encodes CASTSPGSSYEQYF.

This chain connects TRBV30 to TRBJ1-5, with D tentatively TRBD1 (6 bases). V gave up 0 bases and J gave up 2 bases, with 11 bases separating them. The germline V gene has CDR1 GTSNPN and CDR2 SVGIG (reference sequence). The CDR3 is 15 residues long. DNA for the CDR3: TGTGCCTGGAGTGTAGCAGGGGTAGGCAATCAGCCCCAGCATTTT. Translated, it gives CAWSVAGVGNQPQHF.

This clone was recorded only once. The CDR3 bases are TGTGCCAGCAGTCTAACTCACAGGGGAGACTATGGCTACACCTTC. Protein sequence: CASSLTHRGDYGYTF. This rearrangement joins TRBV28 to TRBJ1-2, with TRBD1 matching over 7 bases. Per the germline V gene, CDR1 is MDHEN and CDR2 is SYDVKM. The ends lost 5 bases at V and 3 bases at J; junction bases unmatched: 9. The CDR3 contains 15 residues.

This chain uses TRBV29-1 with TRBJ1-2; D ambiguous. With 2 bases removed from V and 5 bases from J, the gap between germline ends came to 6 bases. The CDR3 is 11 amino acids. Germline values: CDR1 SQVTM, CDR2 ANQGSEA. CDR3 residues: CSVEQYYGYTF. CDR3 DNA: TGCAGCGTTGAACAGTATTATGGCTACACCTTC.

V and J are TRBV7-8 and TRBJ2-5, with 7 bases that match TRBD1. From germline, CDR1 is SGHVS and CDR2 FQNEAQ. The length of the CDR3 is 16 residues. V was pared by 8 bases and J by 1 base, with 13 bases of the junction left unmatched. CDR3 nucleotide sequence: TGTGCCAGCTCGCTGGACAGGCCGACCCCCCAAGAGACCCAGTACTTC. Translation: CASSLDRPTPQETQYF.

The CDR3 sequence is CASSSPGQGSYGYTF. CDR3 DNA: TGTGCCAGCAGTTCGCCGGGACAGGGGAGCTATGGCTACACCTTC. The genes are TRBV27 and TRBJ1-2; TRBD1 agrees at 10 bases. CDR3 length equals 15 residues. Germline loops: CDR1 MNHEY, CDR2 SMNVEV (reference sequence). After removal of 4 bases from V and 4 bases from J, the junction contained 6 bases not matched to a gene.

The chain links TRBV9 to TRBJ2-7; 13 bases align to TRBD2. CDR3 length: 17 residues. V lost 4 bases to trimming and J lost 6 bases; unmatched junction nucleotides: 13. Germline values: CDR1 SGDLS, CDR2 YYNGEE. DNA for the CDR3: TGTGCCAGCAGCTCCCATCGGACTAGCGGGGGAGCAGGCGAGCAGTACTTC. Protein: CASSSHRTSGGAGEQYF.

This sequence joins TRBV28 and TRBJ1-5; no clear D gene. With 3 bases removed from V and 2 bases from J, the gap between germline ends came to 17 bases. The CDR3 loop spans 17 amino acids. Germline V gene sequence: CDR1 MDHEN, CDR2 SYDVKM. The CDR3 nucleotides are TGTGCCAGCAGTTTGAAGGCGGGGTTTACTGGCAATCAGCCCCAGCATTTT. Translated, it gives CASSLKAGFTGNQPQHF.

This clone occurred once. The genes are TRBV6-2 or TRBV6-3 and TRBJ1-3; possible D gene TRBD1, 5 bases. V lost 5 bases and J 4 bases, leaving 12 bases between the germline ends. The CDR3 has 14 residues. Germline CDR1 reads MNHEY; CDR2 reads SVGEGT. This CDR3 reads CASSPGLSGNTIYF. The CDR3 DNA sequence: TGTGCCAGCAGTCCGGGACTATCCGGAAACACCATATATTTT.

This chain joins TRBV27 and TRBJ1-1; TRBD1 aligns across 7 bases. Germline lookup yields CDR1 MNHEY and CDR2 SMNVEV (reference sequence). Trimming removed 6 bases from V and 6 bases from J; junction bases left unmatched: 7. The CDR3 is made up of 13 amino acids. As DNA, the CDR3 is TGTGCCAGCAGGAGTGACAGGGTAGCTGAAGCTTTCTTT. Its translation: CASRSDRVAEAFF.

The rearrangement links TRBV5-1 to TRBJ2-1; 14 nucleotides match TRBD2. The germline CDR1 and CDR2 sequences are SGHRS and YFSETQ. V lost 5 bases and J lost 7; bases outside the gene matches: 5. The CDR3 consists of 15 residues. The CDR3 sequence is CASSRGTSGSNEQFF. The CDR3 region has the DNA TGCGCCAGCAGTAGAGGGACTAGCGGGAGTAATGAGCAGTTCTTC.

This clone is a singleton in its sample. This chain connects TRBV11-3 to TRBJ1-6; D uncertain. Trimming shortened V by 5 bases and J by 9 bases, and 14 bases separated the two germline ends. The length of the CDR3 is 14 residues. Germline V lookup: CDR1 SGHNT, CDR2 YENEEA. CDR3 in amino acids: CASSLRPGGSPLHF. The DNA for the CDR3 is TGTGCCAGCAGCCTTCGACCCGGAGGTTCACCCCTCCACTTT.

The chain is built from TRBV6-2 or TRBV6-3 and TRBJ2-4; 7 nucleotides agree with TRBD1. Germline CDR1 and CDR2: MNHEY and SVGEGT. This CDR3 region has 16 residues. With V trimmed by 0 bases and J by 3 bases, 5 bases remained unmatched. The CDR3 DNA reads TGTGCCAGCAGTTACTCGGGGCAGGGGGACAAAAACATTCAGTACTTC. Translating gives CASSYSGQGDKNIQYF.

CDR3 nucleotide sequence: TGTGCCAGCAGCAAGGGACAGGGGAGTCGAGAGACCCAGTACTTC. Translated, it gives CASSKGQGSRETQYF. V gene TRBV21-1 combines with J gene TRBJ2-5; no check of the table's D call, TRBD1, against the DNA was made. TRBV21-1 is a known pseudogene. The CDR3 totals 15 residues.

The chain employs TRBV5-1 and TRBJ2-3; 8 bases are a match to TRBD2. Germline loops: CDR1 SGHRS, CDR2 YFSETQ. The CDR3 covers 14 residues. The ends lost 0 bases at V and 7 bases at J; junction bases unmatched: 4. The CDR3 region is CASSLGTSLNTQYF. The CDR3 DNA reads TGCGCCAGCAGCTTGGGGACTAGCTTAAATACGCAGTATTTT.

V gene TRBV11-2 combines with J gene TRBJ2-5, with 9 bases identical to TRBD1. CDR3 length equals 17 residues. Trimming at V came to 3 bases and at J to 2 bases, leaving 10 bases not matched to a gene. Germline V lookup: CDR1 SGHAT, CDR2 FQNNGV. The CDR3 loop reads CASSLTGTGFLQETQYF. In DNA form, the CDR3 reads TGTGCCAGCAGCTTGACCGGGACAGGGTTCTTACAAGAGACCCAGTACTTC.

A few counts support this clone. The CDR3 DNA sequence: TGTGCCAGCAGCCACGGGGACAGATATAGCAATCAGCCCCAGCATTTT. It specifies CASSHGDRYSNQPQHF. V and J are TRBV5-5 and TRBJ1-5, with TRBD1 identical over 7 bases. Germline values: CDR1 SGHKS, CDR2 YYEKEE (reference sequence). Germline trimming cut 4 bases from V and 0 bases from J; bases unmatched to any gene: 7. This CDR3 comprises 16 residues.